These 21 T cell receptor beta chains share one sample of origin, sequenced in a study of regulatory T cells in long-lasting Graves disease. With iRepertoire HTBI primers and Arm-PCR of CDR3 regions, TCR beta libraries were built. In TCRdb, the multiplex PCR reads were re-called with MiXCR into one record per CDR3 protein. The table shows a few hundred thousand distinct CDR3 sequences, with roughly 15% occurring only once. Time point of the sample: newly diagnosed GD, antithyroid drugs for less than 3 months. Isolated PBMC RNA provided the starting material for the TCR library. Separately, the same data were catalogued under a study of T cells in Graves' hyperthyroidism and ophthalmopathy.

The sequencing used peripheral blood mononuclear cells (PBMCs), collected at new diagnosis, from a patient treated with antithyroid drugs. Receptors originate from a woman aged 18-30 years with Graves disease.

This clonotype occurred a few times. V is TRBV9 and J is TRBJ2-7, with D perhaps TRBD1 (5 bases). V lost 1 base and J lost 0, with 11 bases in between. Per the germline V gene, CDR1 is SGDLS and CDR2 is YYNGEE. This CDR3 is built from 15 residues. The CDR3 region has the DNA TGTGCCAGCAGCGTAACAGGAAAAAGCTCCTACGAGCAGTACTTC. Translating it yields CASSVTGKSSYEQYF.

This clonotype was detected many times. The V call is TRBV7-3, the J call TRBJ2-3; D is unclear. V was cut by 4 bases and J by 5 bases, with 10 bases left in between. The CDR3 runs 13 residues. Germline CDR1 is SGHTA and CDR2 is FQGTGA. CDR3 bases: TGTGCCAGCAGCTCCATGGCGGAAGATACGCAGTATTTT. Protein sequence: CASSSMAEDTQYF.

Remarks on this clonotype: One base away lies a much larger clone, so this may be a sequencing read error. The V call is TRBV6-5, the J call TRBJ1-1; D call uncertain. CDR1 is MNHEY, CDR2 SVGAGI, per germline. The CDR3 length is 15 residues. V lost 4 bases and J lost 5, with 17 bases in between. The CDR3 region is CASSSDDWRRTEAFF. The CDR3 nucleotides are TGTGCCAGCAGTTCCGACGACTGGAGAAGGACTGAAGCTTTCTTT.

This clonotype has a count of ten or more. The chain combines TRBV12-3 or TRBV12-4 with TRBJ2-3; the D gene is possibly TRBD2 (6 bases). Trimming left V 3 bases short and J 2 bases short, with 12 bases between. This CDR3 comprises 15 residues. CDR3 coding DNA: TGTGCCAGCAGTTTGGCACTAGCCTACACAGATACGCAGTATTTT. Amino acid sequence: CASSLALAYTDTQYF.

Note on this clonotype: A much larger clone differs from this one at a single base, so this may be a read error. The CDR3 spells CASSPGQGGEQYF. Written as DNA, the CDR3 is TGTGCCAGCAGCCCAGGACAGGGAGGCGAGCAGTACTTC. The rearrangement links TRBV11-3 to TRBJ2-7; 8 nucleotides line up with TRBD1. J was trimmed by 6 bases and V by 5 bases; bases with no gene match: 6. The length of the CDR3 is 13 residues. Germline CDR1 reads SGHNT; CDR2 reads YENEEA.

In its sample, this clonotype was seen many times. The chain has TRBV14 and TRBJ2-1; the D is unclear. Trimming removed 0 bases from V and 9 bases from J, with 12 bases in between. From germline, CDR1 is SGHDN and CDR2 FVKESK. The CDR3 extends over 14 amino acids. This CDR3 reads CASSQEWQFGEQFF. Here the CDR3 DNA reads TGTGCCAGCAGCCAAGAGTGGCAGTTCGGTGAGCAGTTCTTC. The full variable domain, rest sourced from reference TRBV14 and TRBJ2-1, is EAGVTQFPSHSVIEKGQTVTLRCDPISGHDNLYWYRRVMGKEIKFLLHFVKESKQDESGMPNNRFLAERTGGTYSTLKVQPAELEDSGVYFCASSQEWQFGEQFFGPGTRLTVL.

This clonotype has only a few counts. The chain joins TRBV7-2 to TRBJ2-7; D is ambiguous. Between the trimmed V and J ends, which lost 4 bases and 2 bases, there was a span of 9 bases. Germline CDR1 SGHTA, CDR2 FQGNSA. This CDR3 has 13 amino acids. The CDR3 spells CASSSPETYEQYF. The CDR3 DNA reads as TGTGCCAGCAGCTCCCCGGAAACCTACGAGCAGTACTTC.

Points on this clonotype: Only one base separates this from a far larger clonotype, so it likely reflects a read error. V gene TRBV7-2 combines with J gene TRBJ1-1; D is unresolved. Germline values: CDR1 SGHTA, CDR2 FQGNSA. Trimming stripped 4 bases from V and 1 base from J, with 7 bases between. The CDR3 is 13 residues long. For the CDR3, the DNA is TGTGCCAGCAGCTCAGAGCGGAACACTGAAGCTTTCTTT. Translation: CASSSERNTEAFF.

This clonotype was recorded a few times. V gene TRBV24-1 combines with J gene TRBJ2-1; 9 bases match TRBD1. The CDR3 consists of 15 residues. Losses at the gene ends were 3 bases for V and 8 bases for J; bases not matched to a gene: 7. Germline V gene lookup returns CDR1 KGHDR and CDR2 SFDVKD. This chain's CDR3 is CATSDPGQGWDEQFF. The CDR3 DNA sequence: TGTGCCACCAGTGATCCGGGACAGGGTTGGGATGAGCAGTTCTTC.

This rearrangement joins TRBV5-6 to TRBJ1-5, with 10 bases that match TRBD1. Germline V gene data show CDR1 as SGHDT and CDR2 as YYEEEE. The CDR3 spans 16 residues. V trimming: 3 bases; J trimming: 2 bases; junction bases outside the gene matches: 5. The chain's CDR3 is CASSSGQGVGNQPQHF. CDR3 sequence (DNA): TGTGCCAGCAGCTCCGGACAGGGGGTGGGCAATCAGCCCCAGCATTTT. Using reference TRBV5-6 and TRBJ1-5 for the parts outside the CDR3, the full variable domain is DAGVTQSPTHLIKTRGQQVTLRCSPKSGHDTVSWYQQALGQGPQFIFQYYEEEERQRGNFPDRFSGHQFPNYSSELNVNALLLGDSALYLCASSSGQGVGNQPQHFGDGTRLSIL.

Worth noting for this clonotype: A read error may account for a junction end that differs from germline. This chain uses TRBV5-4 with TRBJ2-1; 7 bases are shared with TRBD2. The CDR3 extends over 15 amino acids. Germline V gene lookup returns CDR1 SGHNT and CDR2 YYREEE (reference sequence). In DNA, the CDR3 is TGTGCCAACAGCTTTGAGGGAGGGCCCCTTGGTGAGCAGTTCTTC. Translating gives CANSFEGGPLGEQFF.

This clonotype was picked up many times. The chain recombines TRBV27 with TRBJ2-7; no definite D call. V was clipped by 0 bases and J by 3 bases, with 6 bases between them. The V gene's germline CDR1 is MNHEY and CDR2 SMNVEV (reference sequence). The CDR3 totals 13 residues. The CDR3 protein is CASSLSQFYEQYF. The CDR3 bases are TGTGCCAGCAGTTTATCACAGTTCTACGAGCAGTACTTC.

The V gene is TRBV6-5, the J gene TRBJ1-1; D not certain. The V end was cut by 0 bases, the J end by 0 bases, with 17 bases between. CDR1 and CDR2 from the germline V gene are MNHEY and SVGAGI. CDR3 length: 18 residues. The CDR3 DNA sequence: TGTGCCAGCAGTTACTCTTCGGCGAAGGAATTGATGAACACTGAAGCTTTCTTT. Its protein product is CASSYSSAKELMNTEAFF.

With regard to this clonotype: Just one base apart from a much larger clone, this may be a read error. V usage is TRBV6-4 and J usage is TRBJ2-7, with 7 nucleotides matching TRBD1. Losses at the gene ends were 10 bases for V and 7 bases for J; bases not matched to a gene: 19. From germline, CDR1 is MRHNA and CDR2 SNTAGT. This CDR3 is 15 amino acids long. The CDR3 region is CAIRGQTPTYNEQYF. In nucleotides, the CDR3 is TGTGCCATCAGGGGACAGACGCCCACCTACAATGAGCAGTACTTC.

This clonotype was observed at least ten times. The CDR3 reads CSARDLSGRGYNEQFF. In nucleotides, the CDR3 is TGCAGTGCTAGAGATCTTAGCGGGAGGGGTTACAATGAGCAGTTCTTC. V usage is TRBV20-1 and J usage is TRBJ2-1, with 11 bases lining up with TRBD2. The germline gives CDR1 DFQATT, CDR2 SNEGSKA (reference sequence). The trim removed 0 bases at V and 4 bases at J, leaving 5 bases unmatched. The CDR3 has 16 amino acids.

The sample holds many counts of this clonotype. The rearrangement uses TRBV28 and TRBJ1-5; TRBD1 agrees at 9 bases. The CDR3 extends over 16 amino acids. The V gene end was trimmed by 6 bases and the J gene end by 0 bases; junction bases not matched to a gene: 6. Germline CDR1 is MDHEN and CDR2 is SYDVKM. CDR3 nucleotides: TGTGCCAGCAGGACAGGGGGGCTTGCTAGCAATCAGCCCCAGCATTTT. The encoded protein is CASRTGGLASNQPQHF.

This clonotype has just a few counts. A much bigger clone sits one base away, suggesting this may be a read error. The chain has TRBV2 and TRBJ2-7; 8 nucleotides line up with TRBD2. From germline, CDR1 is SNHLY and CDR2 FYNNEI. CDR3 length equals 17 residues. For the CDR3, the DNA is TGTACCAGCAGCGGGGGCGGGCGAGGCGTGAGCTCCTACGAGCAGTACTTC. It specifies CTSSGGGRGVSSYEQYF.

This clonotype came up a few times. The chain combines TRBV6-1 with TRBJ1-2; D unresolved. This CDR3 is built from 11 residues. V was cut by 6 bases and J by 7 bases, with 9 bases left in between. Germline V gene lookup returns CDR1 MNHNS and CDR2 SASEGT. CDR3 nucleotide sequence: TGTGCCAGCAGACTCCCCCCTGGCTACACCTTC. Its translation is CASRLPPGYTF.

This clonotype showed up many times. The chain is built from TRBV6-1 and TRBJ1-1; 8 bases map to TRBD1. The CDR3 extends over 15 amino acids. CDR1 is MNHNS and CDR2 is SASEGT in the germline V gene. Trimming cost V 6 bases and J 5 bases; bases outside gene matches: 11. The CDR3 bases are TGTGCCAGCAGGCCCGATCGACAGGGGAATACTGAAGCTTTCTTT. It codes for CASRPDRQGNTEAFF.

With regard to this clonotype: A much larger clone lies one base from this, so it may be a read error. A read error is likely, as this CDR3 ends without the conserved phenylalanine or tryptophan. The V and J genes are TRBV6-2 or TRBV6-3 and TRBJ1-1; TRBD1 might be the D (5 bases). Trimming left V 6 bases short and J 1 base short, with 6 bases between. CDR1 and CDR2 from the germline V gene are MNHEY and SVGEGT. CDR3 length: 12 amino acids. In DNA form, the CDR3 reads TGTGCCAGCAGGGGGCCGAACACTGAAGCTTTCCTT. This sequence encodes CASRGPNTEAFL.

The table lists this clonotype with a few counts. The CDR3 protein is CAGTLTGDYGYTF. CDR3 nucleotides: TGTGCCGGTACATTGACAGGGGACTATGGCTACACCTTC. The chain carries TRBV6-2 or TRBV6-3 and TRBJ1-2; TRBD1 agrees at 8 bases. The CDR3 spans 13 residues. Germline CDR1 MNHEY, CDR2 SVGEGT. Trimming at V came to 11 bases and at J to 3 bases, leaving 8 bases not matched to a gene.